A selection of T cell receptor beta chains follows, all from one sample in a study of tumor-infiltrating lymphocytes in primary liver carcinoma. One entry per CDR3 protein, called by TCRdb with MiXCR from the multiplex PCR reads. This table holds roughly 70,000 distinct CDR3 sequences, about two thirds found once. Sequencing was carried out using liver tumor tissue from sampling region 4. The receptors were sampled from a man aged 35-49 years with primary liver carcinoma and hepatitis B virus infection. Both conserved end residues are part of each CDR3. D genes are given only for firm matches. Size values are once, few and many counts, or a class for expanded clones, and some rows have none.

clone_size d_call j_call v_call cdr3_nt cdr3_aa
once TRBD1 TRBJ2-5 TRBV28 TGTGCCGGCAGTTCCCAACACAGGGGCGCCCAAGAGACCCAGTACTTT CAGSSQHRGAQETQYF
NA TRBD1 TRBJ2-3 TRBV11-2 TGTGCCTGCAGCCCAAGGACAGGGGAAGATACGCAGTATTTT CACSPRTGEDTQYF
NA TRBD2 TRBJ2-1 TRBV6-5 TGTGCCGGCTGCCGCCCGGCTAGCGGGAGTATCCTCCATGAGCAGTTCTTC CAGCRPASGSILHEQFF
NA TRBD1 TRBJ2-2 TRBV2 TGTGCCAGCGTACAGGGGCCAGGGACCGGGGAGCTGTTTTTT CASVQGPGTGELFF
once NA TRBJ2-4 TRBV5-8 TGTGCCAGCAGCCTGGGACTGGCGAGCCCCAAAAACATTCAGTACTTC CASSLGLASPKNIQYF
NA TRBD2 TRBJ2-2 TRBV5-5 TGTGTTAGTGTTGTCAAACCGGGACTAGCGGGGACCGGGGAGCTGTTTTTT CVSVVKPGLAGTGELFF
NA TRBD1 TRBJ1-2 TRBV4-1 TGCACCGGCAGCCGGGGGGACAGGAACTGTGGCTACACCTTC CTGSRGDRNCGYTF
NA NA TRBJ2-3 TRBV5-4 TGTGCCGGCAGGGTAGTGGGACTTCGCGGTGATACCCAGTATTTT CAGRVVGLRGDTQYF
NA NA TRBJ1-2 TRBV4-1 TGCGCCAGCAGCCAAGATGACAGCCCTAATATTGGTTACACCTTC CASSQDDSPNIGYTF
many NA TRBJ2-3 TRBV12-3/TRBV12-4 TGTGCCAGCAGTTCCCTTAGCAATACGCAGTATTTT CASSSLSNTQYF
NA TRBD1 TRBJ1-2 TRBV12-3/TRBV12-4 TGTGCCAGCAGTTTACGGGGGACAGGCGGCTACACCTTC CASSLRGTGGYTF
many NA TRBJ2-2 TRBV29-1 TGCAGCGTTGACGCAGGGACGAACACCGGGGAGCTGTTTTTT CSVDAGTNTGELFF
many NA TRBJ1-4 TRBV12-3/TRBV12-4 TGTGCCAGCAGTCTATCGGGCCTAGAAAAACTGTTTTTT CASSLSGLEKLFF
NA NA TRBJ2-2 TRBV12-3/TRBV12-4 TGTGCCAGCGGATTAAACCCCTGGGAGTTGTTTTTT CASGLNPWELFF
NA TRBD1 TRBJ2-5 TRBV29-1 TGCAACGTTGAGGCGGACAGGGGGCGAGCAGAGACCCAGTACTTC CNVEADRGRAETQYF
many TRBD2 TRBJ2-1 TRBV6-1 TGTGCCAGCAGTGAGACTAGCGGGAGCTCCTACAATGAGCAGTTCTTC CASSETSGSSYNEQFF
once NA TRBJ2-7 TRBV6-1 TGTGCAAGCAGCGCAGCAGGCCACGAGCAGTACTTC CASSAAGHEQYF
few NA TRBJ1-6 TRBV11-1 TGTGTCAGCAGCCGGACACTGGTTTCATCCCTCCACTTT CVSSRTLVSSLHF
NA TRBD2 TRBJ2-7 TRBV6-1 TGTGCCAGCAGCTCTGGACTAGCGGAACTATACGAGCATTACTTC CASSSGLAELYEHYF
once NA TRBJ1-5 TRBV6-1 TGTGCCAGCAGTGGAGACTATAGCTATCAGCCCCAACATTTT CASSGDYSYQPQHF
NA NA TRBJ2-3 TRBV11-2 TGTGCCAGCAGCTTAGAAGGGGGCACAGATACGCAGTATTTT CASSLEGGTDTQYF
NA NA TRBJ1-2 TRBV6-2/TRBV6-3 TGTGCCAGCAGTGCGGGATCGATTAACTATGGTTACACCTTC CASSAGSINYGYTF
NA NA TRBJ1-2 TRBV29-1 TGTAGCGTTCGTTATCATGGCTACACCTTC CSVRYHGYTF
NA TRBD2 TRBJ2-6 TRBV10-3 TGTGCCATCAACGTGGGAGGGCACGGGGCCAACGTCCTGACTTTC CAINVGGHGANVLTF
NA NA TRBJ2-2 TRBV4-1 TGCGCCAGCAGCCACCCGTTAACTGGTCAGGGGGCGCGCGGGGGGCTGTTTTTT CASSHPLTGQGARGGLFF
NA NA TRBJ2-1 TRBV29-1 TGCAGCGTCCGACAGGGAGGCAACGAACAGCTCTTC CSVRQGGNEQLF
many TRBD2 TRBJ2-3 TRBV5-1 TGCGCCAGCAGCTTGATGGGACTAGCGGGACGTGATACGCAGTATTTT CASSLMGLAGRDTQYF